Shown below are 20 T cell receptor beta chains from a single sample sequenced in a study of patients and donors after allogeneic stem cell transplantation. In TCRdb, the RT-PCR reads were re-called with MiXCR into one record per CDR3 protein. The sample records 920,000 or so distinct CDR3 sequences, 18% being singletons. The specimen was blood, either unsorted or a sorted T cell fraction (not recorded which). Receptor source: a human donor who was either an allogeneic HSCT recipient or a stem cell or donor lymphocyte infusion donor (not recorded which). It is not recorded whose cells these are; they may come from a transplant donor.

The table lists this clonotype with a few counts. The gene calls are TRBV20-1 and TRBJ2-1; TRBD2 might be the D (6 bases). Trimming left V 3 bases short and J 5 bases short, with 23 bases between. This CDR3 is built from 17 residues. Germline V gene sequence: CDR1 DFQATT, CDR2 SNEGSKA (reference sequence). The CDR3 loop reads CSASVLSGPLGNNEQFF. DNA of the CDR3: TGCAGTGCTAGTGTACTTAGCGGCCCCCTCGGAAACAATGAGCAGTTCTTC.

The sample holds a few counts of this clonotype. The rearrangement uses TRBV5-1 and TRBJ1-5, with 7 nucleotides matching TRBD1. The CDR3 sequence is 15 residues long. Germline V gene data show CDR1 as SGHRS and CDR2 as YFSETQ. With 3 bases clipped from V and 1 base from J, the junction kept 4 bases outside the gene matches. The CDR3 spells CASSSTTGSNQPQHF. Here the CDR3 DNA reads TGCGCCAGCAGCTCAACGACAGGGAGCAATCAGCCCCAGCATTTT.

This clonotype appeared a few times. This chain links TRBV5-1 with TRBJ2-4; D is unclear. The germline V and J ends were trimmed by 0 bases and 0 bases, with 10 bases remaining between them. From germline, CDR1 is SGHRS and CDR2 YFSETQ. CDR3 length: 16 amino acids. The DNA of the CDR3 is TGCGCCAGCAGCTTGGGGGTAACCCCAGCCAAAAACATTCAGTACTTC. Amino acids: CASSLGVTPAKNIQYF.

The V call is TRBV29-1, the J call TRBJ1-1; TRBD1 might be the D (5 bases). CDR1 is SQVTM, CDR2 ANQGSEA, per germline. The CDR3 sequence is 13 residues long. V lost 4 bases to trimming and J lost 7 bases, with 16 bases between them. The CDR3 reads CSVGPGLTGEAFF. In nucleotides, the CDR3 is TGCAGCGTTGGTCCGGGGCTTACCGGTGAAGCTTTCTTT.

The rearrangement uses TRBV29-1 and TRBJ2-5; TRBD1 is a possible D gene (6 bases). The CDR3 length is 14 residues. Germline values: CDR1 SQVTM, CDR2 ANQGSEA. V shed 1 base and J shed 1 base, with 10 bases lying between them. Written as DNA, the CDR3 is TGCAGCGTTGAAGCCCAGGGGCTCCAAGAGACCCAGTACTTC. It translates to CSVEAQGLQETQYF. Using reference TRBV29-1 and TRBJ2-5 for the parts outside the CDR3, the full variable domain is SAVISQKPSRDICQRGTSLTIQCQVDSQVTMMFWYRQQPGQSLTLIATANQGSEATYESGFVIDKFPISRPNLTFSTLTVSNMSPEDSSIYLCSVEAQGLQETQYFGPGTRLLVL.

The V call is TRBV21-1, the J call TRBJ2-1; the table's D gene call, TRBD2, was not cross checked with the DNA. TRBV21-1 constitutes a pseudogene. The CDR3 sequence is 12 residues long. This CDR3 reads CASSPRTSVEFF. The CDR3 DNA sequence: TGTGCCAGCAGCCCTCGGACTAGCGTGGAGTTCTTC.

The V and J genes are TRBV16 and TRBJ1-1; D is perhaps TRBD1 (5 bases). The CDR3 covers 15 residues. V gave up 4 bases and J gave up 1 base, with 13 bases separating them. In germline, CDR1 is KGHSY, CDR2 FQNENV. The CDR3 loop reads CASSPWGSTNTEAFF. The CDR3 DNA reads as TGTGCCAGCAGCCCCTGGGGGTCGACGAACACTGAAGCTTTCTTT. Full variable domain (outside the CDR3, taken from reference TRBV16 and TRBJ1-1): GEEVAQTPKHLVRGEGQKAKLYCAPIKGHSYVFWYQQVLKNEFKFLISFQNENVFDETGMPKERFSAKCLPNSPCSLEIQATKLEDSAVYFCASSPWGSTNTEAFFGQGTRLTVV.

The chain links TRBV6-1 to TRBJ2-3, with 12 bases matching TRBD2. This CDR3 has 16 amino acids. The V and J ends lost 6 bases and 5 bases, in that order; junction bases with no gene match: 9. Germline lookup yields CDR1 MNHNS and CDR2 SASEGT. The CDR3 spells CASSLTSGRRGDTQYF. CDR3 bases: TGTGCCAGCAGCTTGACTAGCGGGAGAAGGGGAGATACGCAGTATTTT.

In DNA form, the CDR3 reads TGTGCCACCAGCGCATCGGACCGGAACACCGGGGAGCTGTTTTTT. This gives the protein CATSASDRNTGELFF. This chain connects TRBV15 to TRBJ2-2; D unclear. The germline V gene encodes CDR1 LNHNV and CDR2 YYDKDF (reference sequence). Trimming pared 5 bases from V and 1 base from J, leaving 11 bases between. This CDR3 has 15 residues.

This clonotype showed up just a few times. The rearrangement joins TRBV25-1 to TRBJ2-5, with D uncertain. Trimming removed 3 bases at V and 2 bases at J, with 16 bases between. CDR3 size: 16 residues. Germline CDR1 reads MGHDK; CDR2 reads SYGVNS. CDR3 loop: CASSDSGRLDQETQYF. CDR3 sequence (DNA): TGTGCCAGCAGTGACTCCGGACGTTTAGATCAAGAGACCCAGTACTTC.

In its sample, this clonotype was seen a few times. V usage is TRBV11-2 and J usage is TRBJ2-5; 8 positions match TRBD1. The germline V gene encodes CDR1 SGHAT and CDR2 FQNNGV. The length of the CDR3 is 14 residues. V gave up 6 bases and J gave up 5 bases; unmatched junction bases: 8. CDR3 sequence reads: CASSYQGASETQYF. Here the CDR3 DNA reads TGTGCCAGCAGTTACCAGGGGGCGTCGGAGACCCAGTACTTC.

The chain recombines TRBV20-1 with TRBJ1-2; 9 positions agree with TRBD1. CDR3 length equals 14 residues. Germline values: CDR1 DFQATT, CDR2 SNEGSKA (reference sequence). V was pared by 4 bases and J by 2 bases, with 5 bases of the junction left unmatched. CDR3 residues: CSATRDRVNYGYTF. As DNA, the CDR3 is TGCAGTGCTACCCGGGACAGGGTGAACTATGGCTACACCTTC.

The chain uses TRBV9 and TRBJ2-1; 9 bases line up with TRBD2. CDR1 and CDR2 (germline): SGDLS, YYNGEE. J lost 5 bases, V lost 4 bases, and 10 bases had no gene match. There are 16 residues in the CDR3. Written as DNA, the CDR3 is TGTGCCAGCAGCACCCTAGCGGGGCCTGAGAACAATGAGCAGTTCTTC. This sequence encodes CASSTLAGPENNEQFF.

This clonotype was detected many times. The chain links TRBV29-1 to TRBJ2-7; 7 nucleotides line up with TRBD2. Per germline, CDR1 SQVTM and CDR2 ANQGSEA. J gave up 6 bases and V 4 bases, and 6 bases lay outside the gene matches. This CDR3 spans 12 amino acids. Written as DNA, the CDR3 is TGCAGCGTTGCGGGAGGAACGTTCGAGCAGTACTTC. This gives the protein CSVAGGTFEQYF.

V usage is TRBV4-3 and J usage is TRBJ2-1; 7 bases match TRBD2. This CDR3 is built from 16 residues. V lost 1 base to trimming and J lost 4 bases; unmatched junction nucleotides: 7. CDR1 is LGHNA and CDR2 is YSLEER in the germline V gene. The chain's CDR3 is CASSQAGAGFYNEQFF. CDR3 coding DNA: TGCGCCAGCAGCCAAGCCGGAGCGGGGTTTTACAATGAGCAGTTCTTC.

This clonotype was counted between two and nine times. This chain uses TRBV25-1 with TRBJ2-3; D remains unclear. The ends were cut back, 1 base at V and 1 base at J, with 6 bases in the middle. The CDR3 loop spans 14 amino acids. Germline V gives CDR1 MGHDK, CDR2 SYGVNS. CDR3 in amino acids: CASSEWQGTDTQYF. The CDR3 DNA reads as TGTGCCAGCAGTGAATGGCAAGGCACAGATACGCAGTATTTT.

The genes are TRBV27 and TRBJ2-2, with a tentative D call TRBD2 (6 bases). CDR1 and CDR2 (germline): MNHEY, SMNVEV (reference sequence). CDR3 length: 16 residues. V lost 3 bases to trimming and J lost 1 base, with 12 bases between them. The chain's CDR3 is CASSFLGLRNTGELFF. CDR3 coding DNA: TGTGCCAGCAGTTTTCTGGGACTGAGGAACACCGGGGAGCTGTTTTTT.

This clonotype was recorded a few times. The chain has TRBV7-6 and TRBJ2-1, with 8 positions matching TRBD1. The CDR3 has 18 residues. The V and J ends lost 5 bases and 2 bases, in that order; junction bases with no gene match: 14. Germline loops: CDR1 SGHVS, CDR2 FNYEAQ. DNA of the CDR3: TGTGCCAGCAGCCGCCAGACAGGGGAAGGAGGAACCTACAATGAGCAGTTCTTC. This encodes CASSRQTGEGGTYNEQFF.

This clonotype was detected many times. The chain employs TRBV10-3 and TRBJ2-7; TRBD2 agrees at 10 bases. The CDR3 loop spans 15 amino acids. CDR1 and CDR2 (germline): ENHRY, SYGVKD. J was trimmed by 2 bases and V by 4 bases; bases with no gene match: 5. The CDR3 protein is CAISGPGLATYEQYF. For the CDR3, the DNA is TGTGCCATCAGTGGCCCGGGACTAGCGACCTACGAGCAGTACTTC.

This clonotype was counted only a few times. The J gene is TRBJ2-1, the V gene TRBV5-1; 8 nucleotides match TRBD2. V trimming: 3 bases; J trimming: 9 bases; junction bases outside the gene matches: 8. Germline CDR1 is SGHRS and CDR2 is YFSETQ. This CDR3 spans 14 amino acids. CDR3 sequence (DNA): TGCGCCAGCAGCTACCGGACTAGCAGGGGTGAGCAGTTCTTC. It encodes CASSYRTSRGEQFF.